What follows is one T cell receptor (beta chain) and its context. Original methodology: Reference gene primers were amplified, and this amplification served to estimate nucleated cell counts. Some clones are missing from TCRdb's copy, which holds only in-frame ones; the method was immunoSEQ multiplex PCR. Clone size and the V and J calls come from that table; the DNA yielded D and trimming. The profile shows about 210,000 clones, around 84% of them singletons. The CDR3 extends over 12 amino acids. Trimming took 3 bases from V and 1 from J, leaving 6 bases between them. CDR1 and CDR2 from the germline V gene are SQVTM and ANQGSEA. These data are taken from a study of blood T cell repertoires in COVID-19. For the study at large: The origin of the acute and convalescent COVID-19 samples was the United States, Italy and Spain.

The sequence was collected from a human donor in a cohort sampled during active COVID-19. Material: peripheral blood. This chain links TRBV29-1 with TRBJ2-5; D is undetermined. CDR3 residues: CSVDWLQETQYF. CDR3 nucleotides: TGCAGCGTTGATTGGCTCCAAGAGACCCAGTACTTC.